This T cell receptor beta chain was profiled in a study of T cell repertoires in cytomegalovirus infection (dated by TCRdb to the late 2010s). The study in broad terms: The peptide stimulations were aimed at well-studied HLA-B-restricted epitopes as well as recently identified HLA-C-restricted CMV epitopes, whose presentation resists viral immunomodulation. Donor HLA type was relevant to the analysis, because carriage of CMV infection together with the matching HLA type was indicated by public TCR beta signatures. Broad study findings and their caveats: In both this cohort and an independent cohort of 300 to 450 donors, the cumulative frequency of public TCR beta family members distinguished carriers of CMV infection plus the relevant HLA type. The ex vivo response was dominated by HLA-C-restricted CMV-specific TCR beta clonotypes, which also provided the single most frequent clonotype in two of eight donors.

The sample's treatment or condition label, in plain terms: in vitro stimulation with specific CMV peptide epitopes to enrich CMV-specific T cells. There are a few counts of this clonotype. Its antigen remains unidentified. No quality values exist for individual bases; no much larger clone is one base distant. Sequencing relied on an Illumina HiSeq 1500. TCRdb reprocessing: public reads trimmed at Q25 with fastp, clones called with MiXCR, in-frame beta chains kept. Under each unique CDR3 protein, matching rows form one entry showing the most common genes and DNA. The sample yields approximately 990,000 distinct CDR3 sequences; roughly 30% were counted once. The ten largest clonotypes hold over 13% of the sample. CDR1 and CDR2 (SGHRS, YFSETQ) derive from the germline V gene. CDR3 length: 16 amino acids, cysteine to phenylalanine. The read is trimmed to its CDR3 DNA, 48 bases read in frame from base 1. V is cut by 0 bases and J by 1 base, and the space between the germline ends is 14 bases.

The chain is made from TRBV5-1 and TRBJ2-7; the D gene lacks a confident call. The sample in question was cultured CD8+ T cells from PBMCs, obtained from culture after CMV antigen stimulation. This sequence originates from a human donor in good health (CMV status not recorded). Some clones in this sample may be carry-over from other donors' samples. The base sequence is TGCGCCAGCAGCTTGGAGCCCGTTGGGCAGTCCTACGAGCAGTACTTC. Its translation reads: CASSLEPVGQSYEQYF. Joined to the reference TRBV5-1 and TRBJ2-7 proteins, this CDR3 gives the full variable domain: KAGVTQTPRYLIKTRGQQVTLSCSPISGHRSVSWYQQTPGQGLQFLFEYFSETQRNKGNFPGRFSGRQFSNSRSEMNVSTLELGDSALYLCASSLEPVGQSYEQYFGPGTRLTVT.